Below, 2 T cell receptor beta chains from the same sample are listed, as sequenced in a study of blood T cell repertoires in COVID-19. Sequencing was performed with immunoSEQ multiplex PCR; in TCRdb, only in-frame clones are kept and a portion is missing. Of about 220,000 clones listed, roughly four fifths are singletons. Sequenced input: peripheral blood. The receptors come from a woman in her 70s with acute or convalescent COVID-19.

The chain recombines TRBV7-2 with TRBJ2-7; a possible D gene is TRBD1 (6 bases). Deletions cut 1 base from V and 5 bases from J, with 15 bases between. CDR1 and CDR2 from the germline V gene are SGHTA and FQGNSA. The CDR3 length is 15 residues. CDR3 nucleotide sequence: TGTGCCAGCAGCTTAGGAAGCCGCAGGGGAAACGAGCAGTACTTC. Its protein is CASSLGSRRGNEQYF.

V and J are TRBV4-2 and TRBJ1-2; no definite D call. The CDR3 sequence is 15 residues long. The germline V and J ends were trimmed by 1 base and 3 bases, with 12 bases remaining between them. CDR1 and CDR2 (germline): LGHNA, YNFKEQ. This chain's CDR3 is CASSQVPGSYYGYTF. As DNA, the CDR3 is TGTGCCAGCAGCCAAGTCCCCGGGTCTTACTATGGCTACACCTTC.